The 18 T cell receptor beta chains presented below share a single source sample, sequenced in a study of vaccination and CD4 T cells after COVID-19. Treatment defined: approximately 10-day PBMC culture with coronavirus spike peptide pools or control peptides (ViraFEST assay). These receptors have no known antigen. At the Johns Hopkins FTIC core, DNA taken from cultured CD4+ T cells was sequenced by way of the Oncomine TCR Beta short-read assay. From the PCR reads, TCRdb called clonotypes with MiXCR, one entry per CDR3 protein. The table lists roughly 13,000 distinct CDR3 sequences, less than 60% of them singletons. Material: CD4+ T cells from blood, cultured in vitro. Every receptor here comes from a human donor who had recovered from COVID-19.

V and J are TRBV4-3 and TRBJ1-2, with D possibly being TRBD1 (6 bases). CDR3 length: 15 amino acids. The V end was cut by 4 bases, the J end by 2 bases, with 14 bases between. Germline V gene sequence: CDR1 LGHNA, CDR2 YSLEER. The CDR3 bases are TGCGCCAGCAGCCCGCGAAGGGGGGCGAACTATGGCTACACCTTC. Its protein product is CASSPRRGANYGYTF.

The gene calls are TRBV7-2 and TRBJ1-1; D gene ambiguous. Between the trimmed V and J ends, which lost 1 base and 1 base, there was a span of 7 bases. This CDR3 region has 14 residues. Germline V lookup: CDR1 SGHTA, CDR2 FQGNSA. CDR3 coding DNA: TGTGCCAGCAGCTTAGGGGCGGGGAACACTGAAGCTTTCTTT. Protein: CASSLGAGNTEAFF.

With respect to this clonotype: One end of the junction does not line up with germline, which may come from a read error. This chain links TRBV20-1 with TRBJ2-5; the D gene is possibly TRBD1 (5 bases). From germline, CDR1 is DFQATT and CDR2 SNEGSKA (reference sequence). There are 13 residues in the CDR3. The CDR3 DNA is TGCAGTGCCAGAGATACAGGACGGGAGACCCAGTACTTC. Encoded protein: CSARDTGRETQYF.

The V call is TRBV10-3, the J call TRBJ2-6; 7 bases fit TRBD1. With V trimmed by 2 bases and J by 2 bases, 3 bases remained unmatched. The CDR3 runs 16 residues. The V gene's germline CDR1 is ENHRY and CDR2 SYGVKD. This CDR3 reads CAISETGEPGANVLTF. The CDR3 DNA is TGTGCCATCAGTGAGACAGGGGAACCTGGGGCCAACGTCCTGACTTTC.

This clonotype rates as medium-sized. As DNA, the CDR3 is TGCAGTGCGCGCCGCGACTACACCGGGGAGCTGTTTTTT. It specifies CSARRDYTGELFF. V usage is TRBV20-1 and J usage is TRBJ2-2; D not resolved. Deletions cut 6 bases from V and 3 bases from J, with 11 bases between. Germline V lookup: CDR1 DFQATT, CDR2 SNEGSKA (reference sequence). The CDR3 is 13 residues long.

The CDR3 DNA reads TGTGCCAGCAGTAAGGACAGCAATCAGCCCCAGCATTTT. Translated, it gives CASSKDSNQPQHF. The chain combines TRBV2 with TRBJ1-5, with no clear D. In germline, CDR1 is SNHLY, CDR2 FYNNEI. V was shortened by 5 bases and J by 1 base, with 6 bases between the two germline ends. This CDR3 is 13 amino acids long.

CDR3 nucleotides: TGCAGTGTCTCAAGACTAGCGGGAGACTTTAGCACAGATACGCAGTATTTT. Translation gives CSVSRLAGDFSTDTQYF. The chain employs TRBV20-1 and TRBJ2-3; 12 nucleotides line up with TRBD2. Trimming removed 7 bases from V and 0 bases from J; junction bases left unmatched: 11. CDR1 and CDR2 from the germline V gene are DFQATT and SNEGSKA (reference sequence). The CDR3 has 17 amino acids.

CDR3 amino acids: CASSSRLRQPQHF. The CDR3 DNA is TGTGCCAGTAGTAGTAGGCTTCGTCAGCCCCAGCATTTT. This chain uses TRBV19 with TRBJ1-5; D gene ambiguous. CDR3 length: 13 residues. The V gene lost 4 bases and the J gene lost 6 bases, with 10 bases spanning the gap. Germline lookup yields CDR1 LNHDA and CDR2 SQIVND (reference sequence).

With respect to this clonotype: Its ends do not fully match the called genes, so a read error is possible. V is TRBV7-3 and J is TRBJ2-5, with 9 nucleotides matching TRBD1. Germline V CDR1 and CDR2: SGHTA, FQGTGA. The CDR3 is 14 residues long. The CDR3 sequence is CASSLTGGLETQYF. CDR3 bases: TGTGCCAGCAGCCTAACAGGGGGCCTAGAGACCCAGTACTTC.

This clonotype was found once. The V gene is TRBV6-5, the J gene TRBJ2-1; D call uncertain. Germline V CDR1 and CDR2: MNHEY, SVGAGI. Trimming took off 2 bases at V and 5 bases at J, with 16 bases between the two ends. The CDR3 is 16 amino acids. The CDR3, as DNA: TGTGCCAGCAGTTACAGTAGGAGAGCGTCCCACAATGAGCAGTTCTTC. Encoded protein: CASSYSRRASHNEQFF.

The CDR3 DNA reads TGTGCCAGCAGCCCCCCCCTAGCGGGGGGCGGGAGGGAGCAGTTCTTC. Residues: CASSPPLAGGGREQFF. The gene calls are TRBV12-3 or TRBV12-4 and TRBJ2-1; 11 positions agree with TRBD2. The junction had 14 bases not matched to a gene; V was cut back by 6 bases and J by 10 bases. This CDR3 contains 16 residues.

This clonotype was detected a few times. The chain couples TRBV20-1 to TRBJ2-3; D gene unclear. V lost 6 bases, J lost 0 bases, and 13 bases lay in between. Looked up from germline, CDR1 is DFQATT and CDR2 is SNEGSKA (reference sequence). CDR3 length equals 14 residues. Here the CDR3 DNA reads TGCAGTGCGGCTAGGACCCAAAGCACAGATACGCAGTATTTT. Translation gives CSAARTQSTDTQYF.

This clonotype was detected a few times. The V call is TRBV7-8, the J call TRBJ1-6, with 11 nucleotides matching TRBD1. After removal of 3 bases from V and 6 bases from J, the junction contained 7 bases not matched to a gene. Looked up from germline, CDR1 is SGHVS and CDR2 is FQNEAQ. The CDR3 runs 17 residues. CDR3 in amino acids: CASSFRTGGAGNSPLHF. The DNA for the CDR3 is TGTGCCAGCAGCTTCCGGACAGGGGGCGCGGGTAATTCACCCCTCCACTTT.

This clonotype was seen once. The genes are TRBV27 and TRBJ1-1; D ambiguous. The CDR3 runs 16 residues. Germline assignment: CDR1 MNHEY and CDR2 SMNVEV (reference sequence). The germline V and J ends were trimmed by 5 bases and 1 base, with 17 bases remaining between them. CDR3 DNA: TGTGCCAGCAGTCCCCTCCTGGACGGTGGGAACACTGAAGCTTTCTTT. Translation: CASSPLLDGGNTEAFF.

This chain joins TRBV21-1 and TRBJ2-5; TRBD1, the table's D call, was not compared with the DNA. TRBV21-1 is a recognized pseudogene. The CDR3 spans 15 residues. The chain's CDR3 is CASSIRDRVRETQYF. CDR3 sequence (DNA): TGTGCCAGCAGCATCCGGGACAGGGTGAGAGAGACCCAGTACTTC.

The table lists this clonotype with a count of one. The chain is built from TRBV27 and TRBJ1-5; no clear D gene. Germline V gene lookup returns CDR1 MNHEY and CDR2 SMNVEV (reference sequence). The CDR3 runs 14 residues. The germline V and J ends were trimmed by 2 bases and 7 bases, with 12 bases remaining between them. CDR3 nucleotide sequence: TGTGCCAGCAGTTTACGGATAGGGAGCCAGCCCCAGCATTTT. Protein sequence: CASSLRIGSQPQHF.

V gene TRBV6-1 combines with J gene TRBJ1-1; tentatively, D is TRBD1 (6 bases). Germline V CDR1 and CDR2: MNHNS, SASEGT. This CDR3 has 15 residues. V was trimmed by 1 base and J by 5 bases, leaving 14 bases between them. CDR3 loop: CASSEGRGASTEAFF. CDR3 DNA sequence: TGTGCCAGCAGTGAAGGTCGGGGGGCTAGTACTGAAGCTTTCTTT.

This clonotype has more than one count but fewer than ten. This chain links TRBV20-1 with TRBJ1-1; 8 nucleotides agree with TRBD1. The CDR3 has 14 amino acids. CDR1 DFQATT and CDR2 SNEGSKA come from the germline V gene (reference sequence). V was pared by 2 bases and J by 10 bases, with 12 bases of the junction left unmatched. The CDR3 here is CSARLRDRIGVAFF. In nucleotides, the CDR3 is TGCAGTGCTAGACTCCGGGACAGGATCGGGGTAGCTTTCTTT.